This T cell receptor (beta chain) was sequenced in a study of blood T cells in healthy people across ages. A J-beta primer mix and a sample-barcoded 5' primer were used in a second PCR of about 7 to 12 cycles. TCRdb re-analysed the 5' RACE reads in MiXCR, keeping a single row per CDR3 protein. Of roughly 800,000 distinct CDR3 sequences in the sample, roughly 64% are singletons; the top ten hold approximately 20%. Trimming cost V 5 bases and J 7 bases; bases outside gene matches: 6. Germline V CDR1 and CDR2: SGHTA, FQGTGA. The CDR3 runs to 13 residues. This TCR derives from a man between 25 and 39 years old in good health. Material for sequencing was blood. The chain combines TRBV7-3 with TRBJ1-2, with 8 bases fitting TRBD1. The DNA for the CDR3 is TGTGCCAGCAGCCCTCACAGGGGGGGTGGCTACACCTTC. Its translation is CASSPHRGGGYTF.